This T cell receptor beta chain was recovered during a study of a mutant IDH1 vaccine in newly diagnosed glioma (dated by TCRdb to about 2021). Turning to the overall study: Of the approximately 30 treated patients, about 62% were male and 37.5% were female, and the mean age was around 40 years. Longitudinal TCRB deep sequencing was done for some 25 treated patients, wherever samples were available for exploratory analyses. Before enrollment, most patients had been given radiochemotherapy with temozolomide as standard therapy, while the rest had received either radiotherapy alone or temozolomide alone. Peripheral blood was collected at six visits: V03 (baseline), V05, V07, V10, V12 and V13.

V loses 0 bases of germline sequence and J loses 2 bases, and the interval between the two ends is 8 bases. The germline V gene supplies CDR1 ENHRY and CDR2 SYGVKD. CDR3 length: 14 amino acids, cysteine to phenylalanine. The kept DNA is CDR3 alone, 42 bases in frame from the first base. Study-wide findings and limitations: Immune responses induced by the vaccine were seen in approximately 93% of patients across multiple MHC alleles. Changes in the top peripheral T cell clonotypes picked up by TCRB sequencing did not appear to be linked to pseudoprogression. PBMC samples for TCRB deep sequencing were selected based on availability. The authors stated that sample limitations prevented analyses of patient blood samples from being reproduced.

Remarks on this clone: What antigen it recognizes has not been identified. Base quality data are lacking; no much larger clone is found one base away.

Receptor amplification or capture employed the immunoSEQ multiplex PCR assay. Rearranged TCR beta chain sequences were amplified with the hsTCRB Kit following the manufacturer's protocol. TCRB libraries were sequenced on an Illumina MiSeq. As for how the authors treated the data: The proprietary platform of the kit vendor was used for demultiplexing, trimming and gene mapping. TCRdb obtained this table from immuneACCESS and retained in-frame rearrangements with V and J assigned. These tables miss some clones; where compared with another copy, unresolved V genes account for less than half of the shortfall, and the remainder is unexplained. The V and J calls and clone size come from that table; D and trimming were worked out from the DNA. For this sample there are approximately 100,000 clones; roughly 90% appear just once. The ten largest clonotypes hold roughly 0.6% of the sample. Per the publication, the time point label means: baseline, week 1 (first vaccination visit). The sample's treatment or condition label, in plain terms: pre-vaccination baseline after standard-of-care therapy. Newly diagnosed WHO grade 3 or 4 IDH1-mutant astrocytomas showing loss of nuclear ATRX were present in the donors. The samples were drawn from NOA16, a multicentre, single-arm, open-label phase I trial in Germany that tested a mutant IDH1 peptide vaccine in humans for the first time. For immunogenicity testing, the blood drawn at visit V03 was used as the baseline sample. The DNeasy Blood and Tissue Kit was used to extract genomic DNA from EDTA blood for TCRB sequencing.

The source is a woman aged 50 to 60 with glioma. The source material was PBMCs, sampled from a glioma patient treated with radiotherapy, temozolomide or both. The sequence joins TRBV10-3 to TRBJ2-7; there is no confident call for the D gene. CDR3 reads: CAISESYVTYEQYF. The DNA reads TGTGCCATCAGTGAGTCGTACGTAACCTACGAGCAGTACTTC.